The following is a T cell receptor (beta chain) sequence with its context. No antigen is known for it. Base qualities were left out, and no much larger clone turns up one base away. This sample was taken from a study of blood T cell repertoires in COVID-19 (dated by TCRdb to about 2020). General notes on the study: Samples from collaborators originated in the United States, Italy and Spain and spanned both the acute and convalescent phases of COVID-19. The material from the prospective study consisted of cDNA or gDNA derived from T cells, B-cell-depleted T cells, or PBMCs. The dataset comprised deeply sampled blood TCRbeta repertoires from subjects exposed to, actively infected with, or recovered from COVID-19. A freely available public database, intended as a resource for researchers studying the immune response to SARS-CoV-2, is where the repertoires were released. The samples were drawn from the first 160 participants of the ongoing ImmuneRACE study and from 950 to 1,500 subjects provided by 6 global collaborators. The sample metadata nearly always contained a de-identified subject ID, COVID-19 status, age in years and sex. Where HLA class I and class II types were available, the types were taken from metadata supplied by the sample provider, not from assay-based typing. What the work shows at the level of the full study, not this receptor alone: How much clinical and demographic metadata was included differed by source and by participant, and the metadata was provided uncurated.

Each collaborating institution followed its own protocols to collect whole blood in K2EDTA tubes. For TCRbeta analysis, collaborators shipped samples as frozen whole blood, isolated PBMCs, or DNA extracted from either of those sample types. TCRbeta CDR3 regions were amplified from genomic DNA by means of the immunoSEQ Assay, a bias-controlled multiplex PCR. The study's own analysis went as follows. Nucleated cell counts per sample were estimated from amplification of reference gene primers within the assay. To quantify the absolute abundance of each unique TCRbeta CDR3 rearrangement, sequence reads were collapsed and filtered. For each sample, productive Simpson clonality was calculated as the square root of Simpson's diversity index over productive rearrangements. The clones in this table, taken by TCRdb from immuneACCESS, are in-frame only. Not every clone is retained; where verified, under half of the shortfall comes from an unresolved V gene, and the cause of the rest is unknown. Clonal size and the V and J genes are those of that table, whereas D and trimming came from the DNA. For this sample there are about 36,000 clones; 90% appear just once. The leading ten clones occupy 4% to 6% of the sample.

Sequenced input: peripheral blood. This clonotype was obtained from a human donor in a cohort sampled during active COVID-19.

This receptor has the CDR3 CASSLRGGARETQYF. The sequenced DNA is TGTGCCAGCAGCTTACGCGGAGGGGCGCGAGAGACCCAGTACTTC. The chain employs TRBV11-2 and TRBJ2-5, with TRBD2 as a weak D call on 6 bases. The CDR3 holds 15 amino acids from the cysteine to the phenylalanine. The entry retains the CDR3 DNA only, 45 bases that are in frame from base 1. CDR1 and CDR2 are read off the germline V gene as SGHAT and FQNNGV. V is clipped by 2 bases and J by 4 bases, and the sequence between their germline boundaries is 14 bases long.